These 20 T cell receptor beta chains share one sample of origin, sequenced in a study of CD8 T cells in Susac syndrome. Reverse transcription of 0.5 to 1 ug RNA was carried out with random hexamers. TCRdb called the immunoSEQ multiplex PCR reads again in MiXCR, with one record for every CDR3 protein. In the table there are about 250,000 distinct CDR3 sequences, 80% to 95% of which are singletons. Input material: CD4+ T cells from PBMCs. These receptors were collected from a human donor with multiple sclerosis.

The chain uses TRBV5-4 and TRBJ2-5; TRBD1 matches at 7 bases. This CDR3 region has 12 residues. V was pared by 10 bases and J by 5 bases, with 8 bases of the junction left unmatched. Per germline, CDR1 SGHNT and CDR2 YYREEE (reference sequence). For the CDR3, the DNA is TGTGCCGGGGGACAGCCTGGGGAGACCCAGTACTTC. Translation: CAGGQPGETQYF.

Points on this clonotype: At one of its ends the junction is not consistent with the germline gene, which may arise from a read error. J is TRBJ1-5 and V is TRBV7-7; D not resolved. The germline V gene has CDR1 SSHAT and CDR2 FNYEAQ (reference sequence). The CDR3 contains 13 residues. The CDR3 spells CASSLEYNQPQHF. CDR3 nucleotide sequence: TGTGCTAGCAGCCTCGAGTACAATCAGCCCCAGCATTTT.

The V call is TRBV7-6, the J call TRBJ2-2; 10 positions agree with TRBD1. Germline V gene data show CDR1 as SGHVS and CDR2 as FNYEAQ. The CDR3 is 22 amino acids. V was pared by 4 bases and J by 6 bases, with 26 bases of the junction left unmatched. This CDR3 reads CASSSPTAGTGVWDRWAGELFF. In nucleotides, the CDR3 is TGTGCCAGCAGCTCCCCAACCGCCGGGACAGGGGTTTGGGACAGATGGGCCGGGGAGCTGTTTTTT. Combining the CDR3 with reference TRBV7-6 and TRBJ2-2 gives the whole variable domain GAGVSQSPRYKVTKRGQDVALRCDPISGHVSLYWYRQALGQGPEFLTYFNYEAQQDKSGLPNDRFSAERPEGSISTLTIQRTEQRDSAMYRCASSSPTAGTGVWDRWAGELFFGEGSRLTVL.

The rearrangement links TRBV19 to TRBJ2-4; 10 nucleotides agree with TRBD2. V gave up 8 bases and J gave up 9 bases; unmatched junction bases: 10. The CDR3 runs 14 residues. In germline, CDR1 is LNHDA, CDR2 SQIVND (reference sequence). This CDR3 reads CASSTAGGPIIQYF. CDR3 nucleotide sequence: TGTGCCAGTTCCACAGCGGGAGGGCCGATCATTCAGTACTTC. The whole variable domain, filled in from reference TRBV19 and TRBJ2-4, reads DGGITQSPKYLFRKEGQNVTLSCEQNLNHDAMYWYRQDPGQGLRLIYYSQIVNDFQKGDIAEGYSVSREKKESFPLTVTSAQKNPTAFYLCASSTAGGPIIQYFGAGTRLSVL.

The chain couples TRBV3-1 to TRBJ2-5; TRBD2 matches at 8 bases. The trim removed 11 bases at V and 5 bases at J, leaving 7 bases unmatched. CDR1 LGHDT and CDR2 YNNKEL come from the germline V gene (reference sequence). The CDR3 is made up of 12 amino acids. The CDR3 nucleotides are TGTGCCGCGGGGGGTTCTTGGGAGACCCAGTACTTC. It encodes CAAGGSWETQYF.

The chain combines TRBV3-1 with TRBJ2-2; 7 bases line up with TRBD1. The V gene end was trimmed by 1 base and the J gene end by 7 bases; junction bases not matched to a gene: 9. Germline CDR1 reads LGHDT; CDR2 reads YNNKEL (reference sequence). This CDR3 spans 16 amino acids. The CDR3 DNA sequence: TGTGCCAGCAGCCAAGCACCAGGAAGGACAGGCGGGGAGCTGTTTTTT. As protein: CASSQAPGRTGGELFF.

In the case of this clonotype: One junction end disagrees with the germline gene, perhaps due to a read error. CDR3 bases: TGTGCCAGCAGTGCCCACGGACAGGCGAGCAGTTTT. Its protein product is CASSAHGQASSF. The V gene is TRBV6-4, the J gene TRBJ1-4, with 7 bases identical to TRBD1. The germline gives CDR1 MRHNA, CDR2 SNTAGT. This CDR3 is built from 12 residues.

The CDR3 DNA is TGTGCCAGTAGTATGGGGGGCCGGCAGAACACCGGGGAGCTGTTTTTT. Its translation is CASSMGGRQNTGELFF. The V gene is TRBV19, the J gene TRBJ2-2; D may be TRBD1 or TRBD2 (6 bases each). Germline CDR1 and CDR2: LNHDA and SQIVND (reference sequence). The CDR3 runs to 16 residues. With 3 bases removed from V and 1 base from J, the gap between germline ends came to 12 bases.

The rearrangement joins TRBV10-1 to TRBJ2-5; 14 nucleotides line up with TRBD2. From germline, CDR1 is WNHNN and CDR2 SYGVQD (reference sequence). The CDR3 is 17 residues long. Trimming at V came to 4 bases and at J to 4 bases, leaving 8 bases not matched to a gene. The CDR3 coding sequence is TGCGCCAGCAGTGGGGGGCTAGGGACTAGCGGGGGAGAGACCCAGTACTTC. Translating gives CASSGGLGTSGGETQYF.

The V and J genes are TRBV20-1 and TRBJ2-3; TRBD2 might be the D (7 bases). This CDR3 contains 15 residues. CDR1 DFQATT and CDR2 SNEGSKA come from the germline V gene (reference sequence). V gave up 1 base and J gave up 11 bases, with 22 bases separating them. CDR3 region: CSARGTREGVLGQYF. CDR3 DNA: TGCAGTGCTAGAGGGACTAGAGAGGGGGTATTGGGGCAGTATTTT.

The rearrangement joins TRBV30 to TRBJ2-3; a weak D match, TRBD1 (5 bases). The CDR3 is 14 amino acids. V was cut by 8 bases and J by 0 bases, with 15 bases left in between. Germline CDR1 reads GTSNPN; CDR2 reads SVGIG (reference sequence). The CDR3 nucleotides read TGTGCCACCGCGGACACGTTCAGCACAGATACGCAGTATTTT. Its translation is CATADTFSTDTQYF.

This clonotype has a single count. This chain connects TRBV10-3 to TRBJ1-4, with a possible D match to TRBD1 (6 bases). The CDR3 totals 16 residues. Per germline, CDR1 ENHRY and CDR2 SYGVKD. Trimming removed 6 bases at V and 3 bases at J, with 17 bases between. The CDR3 coding sequence is TGTGCCATCAGCCAAGGGGGGGTCCTGGCTAATGAAAAACTGTTTTTT. It specifies CAISQGGVLANEKLFF.

The chain combines TRBV20-1 with TRBJ2-3; D call uncertain. The CDR3 runs to 13 residues. The germline V gene encodes CDR1 DFQATT and CDR2 SNEGSKA (reference sequence). The CDR3 region has the DNA TGCAGGGCCAAGCGAACTAGCACAGATACGCAGTATTTT. Its protein is CRAKRTSTDTQYF.

The chain combines TRBV5-6 with TRBJ2-1, with D unresolved. Germline-derived CDR1 and CDR2 are SGHDT and YYEEEE. This CDR3 comprises 16 residues. V shed 0 bases and J shed 3 bases, with 13 bases lying between them. CDR3 DNA sequence: TGTGCCAGCAGCTTGGCTCGGGTATGGAGCTACAATGAGCAGTTCTTC. Translated, it gives CASSLARVWSYNEQFF.

The sample holds one count of this clonotype. The gene calls are TRBV29-1 and TRBJ2-3, with 7 bases lining up with TRBD2. After removal of 0 bases from V and 2 bases from J, the junction contained 8 bases not matched to a gene. Germline V gene lookup returns CDR1 SQVTM and CDR2 ANQGSEA. The CDR3 contains 16 residues. CDR3 nucleotides: TGCAGCGTTGAAGATCGGGCTAGCGGAACCACAGATACGCAGTATTTT. Translation gives CSVEDRASGTTDTQYF.

The chain combines TRBV28 with TRBJ2-4, with D possibly being TRBD1 (5 bases). V shed 2 bases and J shed 4 bases, with 9 bases lying between them. This CDR3 contains 14 residues. Germline V CDR1 and CDR2: MDHEN, SYDVKM. The CDR3 coding sequence is TGTGCCAGCAGTTTACAACAGGCGAAAAACATTCAGTACTTC. Protein: CASSLQQAKNIQYF.

This clonotype was seen just once. The chain joins TRBV12-3 or TRBV12-4 to TRBJ1-5; D uncertain. This CDR3 region has 13 residues. The V gene lost 3 bases and the J gene lost 7 bases, with 10 bases spanning the gap. The CDR3 DNA reads TGTGCCAGCAGTTTCGGATTGGGACAGCCCCAGCATTTT. It yields the protein CASSFGLGQPQHF.

The V gene is TRBV28, the J gene TRBJ2-7, with D possibly being TRBD2 (6 bases). Germline loops: CDR1 MDHEN, CDR2 SYDVKM. The CDR3 consists of 16 residues. Trimming stripped 7 bases from V and 4 bases from J, with 23 bases between. CDR3 DNA sequence: TGTGCCAGCACTGAAGGAGGGGAAGTTTCCTTTTACGAGCAGTACTTC. Protein sequence: CASTEGGEVSFYEQYF.

The CDR3 bases are TGCAGCGTTGAAGGAGGACGGGGGCGAGAAGCTTTCTTT. Translating gives CSVEGGRGREAFF. This sequence joins TRBV29-1 and TRBJ1-1; perhaps TRBD1 as D (6 bases). Looked up from germline, CDR1 is SQVTM and CDR2 is ANQGSEA. The CDR3 has 13 amino acids. V was shortened by 1 base and J by 8 bases, with 14 bases between the two germline ends.

The rearrangement joins TRBV5-4 to TRBJ2-3; perhaps TRBD1 as D (6 bases). The CDR3 loop spans 15 amino acids. Germline CDR1 is SGHNT and CDR2 is YYREEE (reference sequence). The V end lost 0 bases, the J end lost 0 bases, and 8 bases lay between the germline ends. In nucleotides, the CDR3 is TGTGCCAGCAGCTTGGACAGGGCGAGCACAGATACGCAGTATTTT. Translation: CASSLDRASTDTQYF.